This TCR beta chain was sequenced during a study of blood T cells in healthy people across ages. As to this clonotype: This may be a read error, as it is one base from a much larger clone.

It was with a sample-barcoded 5' primer and a J-beta primer mix that a second PCR of about 6 to 11 cycles was run. Every sample gave at least 2.5 million paired-end reads containing CDR3. MiXCR, applied by TCRdb to the 5' RACE reads, yields one record per CDR3 protein. The sample lists approximately 1.5 million distinct CDR3 sequences; 30% to 40% were seen once. The V end lost 8 bases, the J end lost 0 bases, and 14 bases lay between the germline ends. The germline gives CDR1 MRHNA, CDR2 SNTAGT. The CDR3 runs 15 residues. Every sample yielded at least 6.5 million isolated PBMCs. This chain connects TRBV6-4 to TRBJ2-1; D unclear. This receptor was obtained from a woman in her 30s in good health. Sequences were obtained from blood. The CDR3 reads CASGVGESSYNEQFF. CDR3 in DNA: TGTGCCAGCGGTGTTGGGGAAAGCTCCTACAATGAGCAGTTCTTC.